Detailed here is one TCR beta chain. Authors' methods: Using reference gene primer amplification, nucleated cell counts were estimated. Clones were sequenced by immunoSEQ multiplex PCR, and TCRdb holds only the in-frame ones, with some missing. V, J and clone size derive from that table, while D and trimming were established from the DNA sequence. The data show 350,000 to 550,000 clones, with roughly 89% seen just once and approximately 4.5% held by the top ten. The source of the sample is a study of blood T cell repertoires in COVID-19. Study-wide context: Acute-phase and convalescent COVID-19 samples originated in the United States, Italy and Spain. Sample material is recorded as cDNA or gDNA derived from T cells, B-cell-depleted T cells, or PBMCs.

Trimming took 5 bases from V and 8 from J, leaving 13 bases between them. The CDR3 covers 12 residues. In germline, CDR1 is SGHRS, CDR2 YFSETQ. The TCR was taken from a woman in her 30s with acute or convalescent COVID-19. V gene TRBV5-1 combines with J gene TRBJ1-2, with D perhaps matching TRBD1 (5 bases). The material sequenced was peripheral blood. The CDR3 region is CASSLGVYGYTF. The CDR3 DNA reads TGCGCCAGCAGTTTAGGGGTGTACGGCTACACCTTC.